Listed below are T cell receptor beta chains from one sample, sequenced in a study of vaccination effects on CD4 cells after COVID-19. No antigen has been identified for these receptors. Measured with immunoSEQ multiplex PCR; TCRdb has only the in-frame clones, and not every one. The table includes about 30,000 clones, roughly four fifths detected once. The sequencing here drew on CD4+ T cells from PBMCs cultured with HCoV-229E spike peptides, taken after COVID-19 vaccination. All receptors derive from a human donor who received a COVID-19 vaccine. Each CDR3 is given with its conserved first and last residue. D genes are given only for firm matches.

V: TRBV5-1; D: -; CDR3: CASSPISRLVSFSGANVLTF
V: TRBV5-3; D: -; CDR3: CARSLDPAEFYEQYF
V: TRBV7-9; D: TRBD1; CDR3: CASSLGDSSYTF
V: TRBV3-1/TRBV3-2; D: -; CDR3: CASSLTGRIETQYF
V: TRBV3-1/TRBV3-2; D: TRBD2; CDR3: CASSRLAGDEQYF
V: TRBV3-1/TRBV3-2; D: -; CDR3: CASSHYEGVYEQYF
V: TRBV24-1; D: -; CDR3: CATSAGANQPQHF
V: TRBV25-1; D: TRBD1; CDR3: CASSRQGGDGYTF
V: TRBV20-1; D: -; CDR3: CSASTMGSPLHF
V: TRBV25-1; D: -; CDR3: CASSPGYSYNEQFF
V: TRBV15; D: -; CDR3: CATSSLAGNADTQYF
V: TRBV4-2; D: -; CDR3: CASSQDPPRQINSPLHF
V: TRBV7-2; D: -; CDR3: CASSLLTGTVMWTQYF
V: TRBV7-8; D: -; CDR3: CASSQLRGNPRLAFF
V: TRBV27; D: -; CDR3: CASRIGGAGNQPQHF
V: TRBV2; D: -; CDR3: CASSEILGPYEQYF
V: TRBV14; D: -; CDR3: CASSHNYEQYF
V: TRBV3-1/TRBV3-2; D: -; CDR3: CASSPTGWDYGYTF
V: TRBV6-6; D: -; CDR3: CASRGVEGTGYTF
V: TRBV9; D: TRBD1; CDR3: CASSVSTGGNYEQYF
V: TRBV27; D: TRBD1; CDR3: CASSRTGVTEAFF
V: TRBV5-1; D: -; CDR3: CASSSQKDGGGAIYGYTF
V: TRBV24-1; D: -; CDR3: CATSDRGWAFF
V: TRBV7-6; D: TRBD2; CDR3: CASSSLAGAYEQYF
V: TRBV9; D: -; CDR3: CASNDEQFF
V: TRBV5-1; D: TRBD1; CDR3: CASSLDGQGGSEAFF
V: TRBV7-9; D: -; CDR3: CASSSGTLDTRDTQYF
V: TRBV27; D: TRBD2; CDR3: CASSFIGGRLDEQYF